This T cell receptor beta chain came from a study of Tregs in tolerant kidney transplant recipients (dated 2019 in TCRdb). As for the study more broadly: The transplants used related donors along with nonmyeloablative bone marrow transplantation, and in the human trials mixed chimerism was transient. Before combined kidney and bone marrow transplantation, this study identified donor-specific regulatory T cells using TCRbeta sequencing and then followed those same cells after transplant.

The paper as a whole reports these results and caveats: Biological reproducibility was not directly addressed, though technical replication error appeared minimal. The most biologically relevant and donor-specific TCRbeta repertoire appeared to be identified by expanding Tregs with activated donor B cells. Donor-specific Treg expansion exceeded global Treg expansion in tolerant patients, suggesting antigen-driven rather than nonspecific expansion. The study was limited by small patient numbers, and the findings need validation in larger populations and under other immunosuppression protocols. Because the PCR primers were changed over time for some patients, nucleotide-level comparison could not be performed across the samples from those patients.

For TCRbeta CDR3 sequencing, genomic DNA from the sorted cells was extracted using the QIAGEN DNeasy Blood and Tissue Kit. High-throughput TCRbeta CDR3 sequencing, including PCR amplification with bias correction and internal controls, was performed commercially through immunoSEQ. As for the original processing: Unique productive TCRbeta sequences were defined by CDR3 nucleotide sequence where primers matched, and otherwise by CDR3 amino acid sequence together with Vbeta and Jbeta genes. To correct for sorting error, sequences found in more than one sorted population at a frequency ratio of 2:1 or less were discarded, and the remaining shared sequences were assigned to the population with the higher frequency. A sequence was defined as donor-reactive if the sequence was expanded at least 5-fold in CFSE-low cells compared with unstimulated cells and had a frequency of at least 0.01% in CFSE-low cells. Jensen-Shannon divergence, calculated on the top 100 TCRbeta sequences ranked by frequency, was used to quantify repertoire divergence. For samples with multiple sequencing runs, sorting error was corrected separately for each run before the runs were pooled. TCRdb obtained this table from immuneACCESS and retained in-frame rearrangements with V and J assigned. These tables miss some clones; where compared with another copy, unresolved V genes account for less than half of the shortfall, and the remainder is unexplained. The V and J calls and clone size are taken from that table; D and trimming were inferred from the DNA. Counted in this sample were 90,000 to 120,000 clones; 85% to 90% of them appeared once. The ten largest clones capture about 0.31% of the sample.

This clone showed up just once. The antigen it binds to is not known. The input lacks base qualities; no much larger clone sits a single base away. This sample also contains other DNA sequences that code for the same CDR3. CDR1 and CDR2 are drawn from the germline V gene (reference sequence): SGHNT, YYREEE. The CDR3 starts with the cysteine, ends with the phenylalanine, and has 14 residues. Just the 42-base CDR3 DNA is kept, in frame starting at base 1. V is pared back by 0 bases and J by 2 bases, with 7 bases lying between the germline termini. The sample's time point label is to be understood as: blood sample drawn before combined kidney and bone marrow transplant. Thawed PBMCs were FACS-sorted into unstimulated Tregs (CD4+CD25+CD127-), CD4+ non-Tregs (CD4+CD25-), CD4 cells and CD8 cells. The patients were a handful of recipients of combined kidney and bone marrow transplants from the ITN036ST trial, and samples were available only for these trial subjects. Healthy control blood was processed by Ficoll density gradient to PBMCs and cryopreserved; patient PBMCs were collected before and after transplant.

The origin of this receptor is a human donor who received a combined kidney and bone marrow transplant. Recombination connected TRBV5-4 to TRBJ2-3; D gene: possibly TRBD1, on 5 matching bases. The specimen was CD4+ T cells from blood, collected before the transplant. The CDR3 here reads CASSLGQNTDTQYF. The DNA sequence reads TGTGCCAGCAGCTTGGGACAGAACACAGATACGCAGTATTTT. The CDR3 plus the reference TRBV5-4 and TRBJ2-3 genes for the other parts give the full variable domain: ETGVTQSPTHLIKTRGQQVTLRCSSQSGHNTVSWYQQALGQGPQFIFQYYREEENGRGNFPPRFSGLQFPNYSSELNVNALELDDSALYLCASSLGQNTDTQYFGPGTRLTVL.